This TCR beta chain was identified during a study of blood T cells in healthy people across ages. A sample-barcoded 5' primer and a J-beta primer mix were used in a second PCR of about 7 to 12 cycles. Every cDNA molecule carried a tag from a template-switch adaptor bearing 12 random nucleotides. TCRdb fed the 5' RACE reads into MiXCR, producing one record per CDR3 protein. There are roughly 2 million distinct CDR3 sequences in the sample; less than 50% occur only once, and 2% to 2.5% lies in the top ten. This clonotype was seen a handful of times. Its specificity is not known. This CDR3 is built from 14 residues. V lost 1 base, J lost 4 bases, and 10 bases lay in between. CDR1 and CDR2 (germline): SGHRS, YFSETQ. Study-level findings and limits: Unknown donor CMV status possibly confounded expanded clonotype changes.

The sequencing input was blood. The rearrangement links TRBV5-1 to TRBJ2-3; D may be TRBD2 (5 bases). The clonotype originates from a woman in her thirties or forties in good health. The CDR3 coding sequence is TGCGCCAGCAGCTTGCCCCGGGGAGCAGATACGCAGTATTTT. Translated: CASSLPRGADTQYF. Together with reference TRBV5-1 and TRBJ2-3, the CDR3 gives the full variable domain: KAGVTQTPRYLIKTRGQQVTLSCSPISGHRSVSWYQQTPGQGLQFLFEYFSETQRNKGNFPGRFSGRQFSNSRSEMNVSTLELGDSALYLCASSLPRGADTQYFGPGTRLTVL.